A selection of T cell receptor beta chains follows, all from one sample in a study of cytomegalovirus exposure and HLA in healthy donors. Clones were sequenced by immunoSEQ multiplex PCR, and TCRdb holds only the in-frame ones, with some missing. This sample has 200,000 to 250,000 clones; around 86% occur once, and the top ten carry 2% to 2.5%. Sequences were obtained from PBMCs. These receptors originate from a woman under 30 in good health and CMV-seropositive. CDR3s include the opening cysteine and the closing phenylalanine or tryptophan. The D gene is left open where the match is weak.

NA	TRBJ2-3	TRBV30	TGTGCCTGGAGTGGAGGAAGTACTAGCACAGATACGCAGTATTTT	CAWSGGSTSTDTQYF
TRBD1	TRBJ2-2	TRBV7-8	TGTGCCAGCAGCTCCTTCCGGGACAGGGAGAACACCGGGGAGCTGTTTTTT	CASSSFRDRENTGELFF
NA	TRBJ1-2	TRBV2	TGTGCCAGCAGTCAAGACATACCGGGGGTTGGCTACACCTTC	CASSQDIPGVGYTF
TRBD1	TRBJ2-7	TRBV29-1	TGCAGCGTTGAACCCGGGACAGGGTTCGAGCAGTACTTC	CSVEPGTGFEQYF
TRBD1	TRBJ2-5	TRBV5-1	TGCGCCAGCGGCCCGGGACAGATGCGAGAGACCCAGTACTTC	CASGPGQMRETQYF
NA	TRBJ2-2	TRBV5-1	TGCGCCAGCAGCTTGAGGGGGACATGGGGAGCCGGGGAGCTGTTTTTT	CASSLRGTWGAGELFF
TRBD1	TRBJ2-7	TRBV5-6	TGTGCCAGCAGCCGGGACAGTAACTACGAGCAGTACTTC	CASSRDSNYEQYF
NA	TRBJ1-2	TRBV6-1	TGTGCCACGAGGAGTCCTGCTAACTATGGCTACACCTTC	CATRSPANYGYTF
TRBD2	TRBJ2-7	TRBV10-3	TGTGCCATCAGTGACAACGGGGGGAGCTCCTACGAGCAGTACTTC	CAISDNGGSSYEQYF
TRBD2	TRBJ2-1	TRBV7-9	TGTGCCAGCAGCCCGAGTGGGGGGGTAGCGATCTTC	CASSPSGGVAIF
NA	TRBJ1-1	TRBV28	TGTGCCAGCAGCCCCACGGGGGTGAACACTGAAGCTTTCTTT	CASSPTGVNTEAFF
TRBD1	TRBJ2-3	TRBV2	TGTGCCAGCAGCGCCCGGGACAGGGGGCGAACAGATACGCAGTATTTT	CASSARDRGRTDTQYF
NA	TRBJ1-1	TRBV28	TGTGCCAGCAGTAACCCCAGGAAAAACACTGAAGCTTTCTTT	CASSNPRKNTEAFF
TRBD2	TRBJ2-7	TRBV4-1	TGCGCCAGCAGCCAAGTTCCGGGACTAGCCTTACTCGAGCAGTACTTC	CASSQVPGLALLEQYF
NA	TRBJ1-5	TRBV27	TGTGCCAGCAGCCCCAGGAACAATCAGCCCCAGCATTTT	CASSPRNNQPQHF
TRBD1	TRBJ1-1	TRBV10-3	TGTGCCGTCGGACAGGAAGAAACTGAAGCTTTCTTT	CAVGQEETEAFF
NA	TRBJ1-1	TRBV18	TGTGCCAGCTCACCCGACGGGTACACTGAAGCTTTCTTT	CASSPDGYTEAFF
TRBD2	TRBJ2-5	TRBV6-1	TGTGCCAGCAGTGTCGAGGGAGGGGAGACCCAGTACTTC	CASSVEGGETQYF
NA	TRBJ2-1	TRBV19	TGTGCCACGAGAAAAAGAGGAGGGTCACAGCTTTATGAGCAGTTCTTC	CATRKRGGSQLYEQFF
TRBD1	TRBJ2-2	TRBV28	TGTGCCAGCACCGAGGTCGCCAGGGGGCTCACCGGGGAGCTGTTTTTT	CASTEVARGLTGELFF
NA	TRBJ1-2	TRBV10-1	TGCGCCAGCAGTGAGGGGGGCTCGAACTATGGCTACACCTTC	CASSEGGSNYGYTF
TRBD2	TRBJ2-1	TRBV18	TGTGCCAGCTCACCACTAGCGGGAGCTGAGCAGTTCTTC	CASSPLAGAEQFF